The clone carrying this T cell receptor beta chain was seen repeatedly, ten times or more. TCRdb fed the RT-PCR reads into MiXCR, producing one record per CDR3 protein. The table has 650,000 to 800,000 distinct CDR3 sequences, around 14% seen once. The CDR3 is 15 residues long. CDR1 is SGHVS and CDR2 is FNYEAQ in the germline V gene. V trimming: 3 bases; J trimming: 4 bases; junction bases outside the gene matches: 4. The origin of this receptor is a female donor in good health, serving as a healthy control. This chain joins TRBV7-6 and TRBJ2-2; 8 nucleotides line up with TRBD1. The sequenced material came from memory CD4+ T cells from blood. The CDR3 nucleotides are TGTGCCAGCAGCTTGGGGACAGGCCTCACCGGGGAGCTGTTTTTT. This translates into CASSLGTGLTGELFF. Full variable domain (outside the CDR3, taken from reference TRBV7-6 and TRBJ2-2): GAGVSQSPRYKVTKRGQDVALRCDPISGHVSLYWYRQALGQGPEFLTYFNYEAQQDKSGLPNDRFSAERPEGSISTLTIQRTEQRDSAMYRCASSLGTGLTGELFFGEGSRLTVL.